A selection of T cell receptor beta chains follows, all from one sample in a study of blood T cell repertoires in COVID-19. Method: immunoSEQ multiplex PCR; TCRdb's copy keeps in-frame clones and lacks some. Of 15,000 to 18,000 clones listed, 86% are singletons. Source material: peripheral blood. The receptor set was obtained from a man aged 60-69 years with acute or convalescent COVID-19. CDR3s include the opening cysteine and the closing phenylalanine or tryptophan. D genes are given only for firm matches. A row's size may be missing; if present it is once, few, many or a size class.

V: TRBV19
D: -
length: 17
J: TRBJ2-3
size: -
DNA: TGTGCCAGTAGTCGTTCGGGACTGCCGTTAAGCACAGATACGCAGTATTTT
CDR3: CASSRSGLPLSTDTQYF

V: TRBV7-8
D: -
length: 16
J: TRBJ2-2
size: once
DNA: TGTGCCAGCAGCCGATATGGGGGGTACGACACCGGGGAGCTGTTTTTT
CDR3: CASSRYGGYDTGELFF

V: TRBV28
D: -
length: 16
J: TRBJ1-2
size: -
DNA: TGTGCCAGCAGTTTACAGGGTCTTAAGTGGAACTATGGCTACACCTTC
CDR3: CASSLQGLKWNYGYTF

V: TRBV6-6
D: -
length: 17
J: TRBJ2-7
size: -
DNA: TGTGCCAGCAGTCGCTCCCACCTGGGCGGGGCCACCTACGAGCAGTACTTC
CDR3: CASSRSHLGGATYEQYF

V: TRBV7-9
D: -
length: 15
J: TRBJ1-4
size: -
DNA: TGTGCCAGCAGCTTACCCCAGACAACTAATGAAAAACTGTTTTTT
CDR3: CASSLPQTTNEKLFF

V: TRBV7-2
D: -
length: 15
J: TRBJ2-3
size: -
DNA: TGTGCCAGCAGCCCAGGGCGGGGGCAGACAGATACGCAGTATTTT
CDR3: CASSPGRGQTDTQYF

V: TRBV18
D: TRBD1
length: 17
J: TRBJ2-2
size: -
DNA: TGTGCCAGCTCACCGACGACCGCCGGGACAGGGGGTAACGCTCTGTTTTTT
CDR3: CASSPTTAGTGGNALFF

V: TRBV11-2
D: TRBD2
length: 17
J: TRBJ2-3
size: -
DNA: TGTGCCAGCACTTTAAGGGCAGCGGGGGGTAGCACAGATACGCAGTATTTT
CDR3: CASTLRAAGGSTDTQYF

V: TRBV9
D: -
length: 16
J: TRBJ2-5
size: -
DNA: TGTGCCAGCAGCGGACCCGGGGCAGGGCGGGAACAGACCCAGTACTTC
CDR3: CASSGPGAGREQTQYF

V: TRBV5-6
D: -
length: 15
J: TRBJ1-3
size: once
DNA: TGTGCCAGCAGCGCGGCCGGGGGGAATAGAAACACCATATATTTT
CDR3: CASSAAGGNRNTIYF

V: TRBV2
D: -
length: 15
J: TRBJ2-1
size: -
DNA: TGTGCCAGCAGACCGGGAGCCAGCTCCTACAATGAGCAGTTCTTC
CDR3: CASRPGASSYNEQFF

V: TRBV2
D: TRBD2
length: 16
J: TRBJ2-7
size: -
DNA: TGTGCCAGCAGTACTACTAGCGGGGACTTACGTGGCGAGCAGTACTTC
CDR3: CASSTTSGDLRGEQYF

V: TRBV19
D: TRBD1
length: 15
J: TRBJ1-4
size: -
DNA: TGTGCCAGTAGTACCCCCGGGACAGGGAGCGAAAAACTGTTTTTT
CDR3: CASSTPGTGSEKLFF

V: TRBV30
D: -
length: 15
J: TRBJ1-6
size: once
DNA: TGTGCCTGGAGTGGCGGGAGAGCTAATAATTCACCCCTCCACTTT
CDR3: CAWSGGRANNSPLHF

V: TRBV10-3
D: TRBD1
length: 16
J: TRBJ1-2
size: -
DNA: TGTGCCATCAGTGAGTCGGGACAGGGGGCGTTCTATGGCTACACCTTC
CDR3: CAISESGQGAFYGYTF

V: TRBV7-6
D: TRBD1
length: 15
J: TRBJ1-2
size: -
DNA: TGTGCCAGCAGCCTGACGGACAGGGAGGACTATGGCTACACCTTC
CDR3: CASSLTDREDYGYTF

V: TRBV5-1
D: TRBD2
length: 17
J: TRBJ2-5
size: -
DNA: TGCGCCAGCAGCTGGTCTAGCGGGGGGGCCTTGGCGGAGACCCAGTACTTC
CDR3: CASSWSSGGALAETQYF

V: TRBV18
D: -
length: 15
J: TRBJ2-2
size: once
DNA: TGTGCCAGCTCACCATCTAGCGCGAGCACCGGGGAGCTGTTTTTT
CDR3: CASSPSSASTGELFF

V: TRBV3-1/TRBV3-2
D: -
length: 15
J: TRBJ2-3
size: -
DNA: TGTGCCAGCAGCCAAGATGTGGCGGGGGCGGATACGCAGTATTTT
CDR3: CASSQDVAGADTQYF

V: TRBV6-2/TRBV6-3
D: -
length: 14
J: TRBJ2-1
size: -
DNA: TGTGCCAGCAGTTACAGGGGGTCCTACAATGAGCAGTTCTTC
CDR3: CASSYRGSYNEQFF

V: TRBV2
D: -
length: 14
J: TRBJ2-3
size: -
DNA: TGTGCCAGCGGTTTGGGTGGAGGCACAGATACGCAGTATTTT
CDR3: CASGLGGGTDTQYF

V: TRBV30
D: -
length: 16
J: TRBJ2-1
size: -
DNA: TGTGCCTGGAGTGATCTCCGAGGAGGAGCCTACAATGAGCAGTTCTTC
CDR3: CAWSDLRGGAYNEQFF

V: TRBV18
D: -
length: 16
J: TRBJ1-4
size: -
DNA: TGTGCCAGCTCACCGTTCGAGACAGCAACTAATGAAAAACTGTTTTTT
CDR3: CASSPFETATNEKLFF

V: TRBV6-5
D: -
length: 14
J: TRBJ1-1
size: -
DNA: TGTGCCAGCAGTTTAATACGGGAGAACACTGAAGCTTTCTTT
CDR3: CASSLIRENTEAFF

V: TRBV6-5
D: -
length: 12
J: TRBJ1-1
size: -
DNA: TGTGCCAGCGGTAGGGGCAGGACTGAAGCTTTCTTT
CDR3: CASGRGRTEAFF

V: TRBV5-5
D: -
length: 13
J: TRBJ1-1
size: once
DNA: TGTGCCAGCAGCGAACAGGGAGATACTGAAGCTTTCTTT
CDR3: CASSEQGDTEAFF

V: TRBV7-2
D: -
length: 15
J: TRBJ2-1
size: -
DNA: TGTGCCAGCAGCTTACTCCGGGGGAGTAACAATGAGCAGTTCTTC
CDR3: CASSLLRGSNNEQFF

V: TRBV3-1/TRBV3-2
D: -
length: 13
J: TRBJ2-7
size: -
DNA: TGTGCCAGCAGCCGCGACGGGGACTACGAGCAGTACTTC
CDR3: CASSRDGDYEQYF

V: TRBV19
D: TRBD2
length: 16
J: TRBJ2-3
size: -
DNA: TGTGCCAGTAGTATGGGACTAGCGGGGGGGGAAAATACGCAGTATTTT
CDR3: CASSMGLAGGENTQYF